These 22 T cell receptor beta chains were all obtained from the same sample, sequenced in a study of identical twins. TCRdb reprocessed the 5' RACE reads with MiXCR, giving one entry per CDR3 protein. The table lists 350,000 to 400,000 distinct CDR3 sequences, about 9% of them singletons. Material: naive T cells sorted from blood. The receptors come from a woman aged 50 to 60 in good health.

There are a few counts of this clonotype. This chain links TRBV20-1 with TRBJ2-4; D possibly uses TRBD1 or TRBD2 (5 bases each). The CDR3 sequence is 13 residues long. The germline gives CDR1 DFQATT, CDR2 SNEGSKA (reference sequence). The V end lost 2 bases, the J end lost 3 bases, and 8 bases lay between the germline ends. The CDR3 protein is CSARWGIKNIQYF. Written as DNA, the CDR3 is TGCAGTGCTAGATGGGGGATCAAAAACATTCAGTACTTC.

The table lists this clonotype with a few counts. V usage is TRBV5-5 and J usage is TRBJ2-3, with 9 positions matching TRBD2. V gave up 4 bases and J gave up 2 bases; unmatched junction bases: 8. The V gene's germline CDR1 is SGHKS and CDR2 YYEKEE (reference sequence). The CDR3 spans 16 residues. In DNA form, the CDR3 reads TGTGCCAGCAGCCCTATAGCGGGAGTATCCACAGATACGCAGTATTTT. Its translation is CASSPIAGVSTDTQYF.

In this sample, this clonotype turned up many times. The gene calls are TRBV7-9 and TRBJ2-7; TRBD2 matches 7 bases. V lost 3 bases, J lost 1 base, and 3 bases stayed unmatched. This CDR3 contains 14 residues. Germline-derived CDR1 and CDR2 are SEHNR and FQNEAQ (reference sequence). The CDR3 coding sequence is TGTGCCAGCAGCTTCAGCGGGGCGTCCTACGAGCAGTACTTC. It specifies CASSFSGASYEQYF.

The table lists this clonotype with many counts. The chain uses TRBV29-1 and TRBJ2-5; D might be TRBD1 or TRBD2, each matching 6 bases. The CDR3 covers 14 residues. Germline CDR1 SQVTM, CDR2 ANQGSEA. V lost 6 bases to trimming and J lost 4 bases, with 18 bases between them. The CDR3 region is CSVVTGGGGETQYF. In DNA form, the CDR3 reads TGCAGCGTCGTGACAGGTGGGGGAGGAGAGACCCAGTACTTC.

J is TRBJ2-2 and V is TRBV9; no clear D gene. Germline V gives CDR1 SGDLS, CDR2 YYNGEE. CDR3 length: 14 amino acids. V lost 4 bases and J lost 6, with 13 bases in between. The CDR3 coding sequence is TGTGCCAGCAGCTCAGATGGGATCTCCGGGGAGCTGTTTTTT. The encoded protein is CASSSDGISGELFF. The full variable domain, rest sourced from reference TRBV9 and TRBJ2-2, is DSGVTQTPKHLITATGQRVTLRCSPRSGDLSVYWYQQSLDQGLQFLIQYYNGEERAKGNILERFSAQQFPDLHSELNLSSLELGDSALYFCASSSDGISGELFFGEGSRLTVL.

This clonotype turned up a few times. The J gene is TRBJ2-7, the V gene TRBV20-1; no clear D gene. Trimming left V 0 bases short and J 5 bases short, with 5 bases between. CDR3 size: 11 residues. Germline CDR1 is DFQATT and CDR2 is SNEGSKA (reference sequence). The CDR3 sequence is CSARERNEQYF. CDR3 DNA sequence: TGCAGTGCTAGAGAGAGGAACGAGCAGTACTTC.

This clonotype was detected a few times. This chain connects TRBV24-1 to TRBJ2-5; D may match TRBD1 or TRBD2 (5 bases each). The germline gives CDR1 KGHDR, CDR2 SFDVKD. The V and J ends lost 6 bases and 6 bases respectively, with 16 bases between them. This CDR3 is 14 amino acids long. The CDR3 nucleotides read TGTGCCACCAGTCGGCCGGGGCCCCGGCAGACCCAGTACTTC. Translated: CATSRPGPRQTQYF.

This sequence joins TRBV5-1 and TRBJ1-2; a possible D gene is TRBD1 (5 bases). With 0 bases removed from V and 5 bases from J, the gap between germline ends came to 5 bases. The CDR3 contains 12 residues. Germline-derived CDR1 and CDR2 are SGHRS and YFSETQ. The CDR3 reads CASSLGQYGYTF. The CDR3, as DNA: TGCGCCAGCAGCTTGGGACAGTATGGCTACACCTTC.

The chain carries TRBV11-2 and TRBJ2-3, with a weak D call TRBD1 (6 bases). CDR1 and CDR2 from the germline V gene are SGHAT and FQNNGV. V was shortened by 2 bases and J by 2 bases, with 17 bases between the two germline ends. The CDR3 totals 17 residues. The CDR3 loop reads CASSLLMADRYTDTQYF. In DNA form, the CDR3 reads TGTGCCAGCAGCTTATTAATGGCGGACAGATACACAGATACGCAGTATTTT.

This clonotype appeared a few times. The J gene is TRBJ1-1, the V gene TRBV20-1; 7 bases align to TRBD1. Losses at the gene ends were 2 bases for V and 7 bases for J; bases not matched to a gene: 7. Germline CDR1 and CDR2: DFQATT and SNEGSKA (reference sequence). The CDR3 consists of 13 residues. The CDR3 bases are TGCAGTGCTAGATTCGACAGGGTCGGTGAAGCTTTCTTT. Translating gives CSARFDRVGEAFF.

This chain connects TRBV18 to TRBJ1-1; TRBD1 matches 7 bases. The germline CDR1 and CDR2 sequences are KGHSH and LQKENI. V shed 3 bases and J 4 bases; nucleotides not matched to a gene: 11. There are 16 residues in the CDR3. The CDR3 protein is CASSPALTGLGTEAFF. Written as DNA, the CDR3 is TGTGCCAGCTCACCCGCCCTGACAGGGCTGGGCACTGAAGCTTTCTTT.

This rearrangement joins TRBV5-1 to TRBJ2-1; 15 bases line up with TRBD2. The CDR3 has 18 residues. V trimming: 4 bases; J trimming: 2 bases; junction bases outside the gene matches: 7. From germline, CDR1 is SGHRS and CDR2 YFSETQ. The CDR3 nucleotides read TGCGCCAGCAGCCTATGGACTAGCGGGAGGGCCACCTACAATGAGCAGTTCTTC. The encoded protein is CASSLWTSGRATYNEQFF.

This clonotype was detected a few times. The rearrangement links TRBV2 to TRBJ2-5; D unclear. This CDR3 has 10 amino acids. The germline V gene has CDR1 SNHLY and CDR2 FYNNEI. V was cut by 9 bases and J by 7 bases, with 9 bases left in between. The CDR3 loop is CAREEGTQYF. The CDR3 DNA is TGTGCCAGAGAGGAAGGGACCCAGTACTTC. Drawing the rest from reference TRBV2 and TRBJ2-5, the complete variable domain is EPEVTQTPSHQVTQMGQEVILRCVPISNHLYFYWYRQILGQKVEFLVSFYNNEISEKSEIFDDQFSVERPDGSNFTLKIRSTKLEDSAMYFCAREEGTQYFGPGTRLLVL.

This chain connects TRBV4-1 to TRBJ2-4, with a weak D call TRBD2 (6 bases). CDR3 length: 17 residues. The germline CDR1 and CDR2 sequences are MGHRA and YSYEKL. The V gene lost 2 bases and the J gene lost 0 bases, with 14 bases spanning the gap. In DNA form, the CDR3 reads TGCGCCAGCAGCCAAACGGGGGTTCGACGAGCCAAAAACATTCAGTACTTC. Its protein product is CASSQTGVRRAKNIQYF.

The table lists this clonotype with many counts. V is TRBV3-1 and J is TRBJ2-7, with 7 bases lining up with TRBD2. This CDR3 is 17 amino acids long. V was pared by 0 bases and J by 6 bases, with 14 bases of the junction left unmatched. Germline V gives CDR1 LGHDT, CDR2 YNNKEL (reference sequence). The CDR3, as DNA: TGTGCCAGCAGCCAAGAAGGAAGGAGGACTAGGCTTCCCGAGCAGTACTTC. Its protein product is CASSQEGRRTRLPEQYF.

This chain links TRBV3-1 with TRBJ2-2; D may be TRBD1 (6 bases). The CDR3 runs to 15 residues. V lost 0 bases and J lost 6, with 11 bases in between. In germline, CDR1 is LGHDT, CDR2 YNNKEL (reference sequence). The CDR3 sequence: CASSQENSGAGELFF. The CDR3, as DNA: TGTGCCAGCAGCCAAGAAAATTCAGGGGCCGGGGAGCTGTTTTTT.

The chain is built from TRBV6-1 and TRBJ2-3; D might be TRBD2 (6 bases). V lost 1 base and J 4 bases, leaving 12 bases between the germline ends. Germline CDR1 is MNHNS and CDR2 is SASEGT. CDR3 length: 15 amino acids. The CDR3 sequence is CASSEEPGAADTQYF. The CDR3 nucleotides are TGTGCCAGCAGTGAAGAGCCGGGAGCCGCAGATACGCAGTATTTT.

This clonotype occurred many times. The gene calls are TRBV11-2 and TRBJ1-2; the D is unclear. The CDR3 length is 12 residues. Between the trimmed V and J ends, which lost 2 bases and 3 bases, there was a span of 4 bases. The germline V gene has CDR1 SGHAT and CDR2 FQNNGV. In DNA, the CDR3 is TGTGCCAGCAGCTTATTAGACTATGGCTACACCTTC. Translation: CASSLLDYGYTF.

The chain employs TRBV20-1 and TRBJ2-1, with 11 nucleotides matching TRBD2. This CDR3 comprises 13 residues. Germline V lookup: CDR1 DFQATT, CDR2 SNEGSKA (reference sequence). CDR3 in DNA: TGCAGCCTGGGACTAGCGGACTACAATGAGCAGTTCTTC. Protein product: CSLGLADYNEQFF.

The chain joins TRBV13 to TRBJ2-3; 12 positions match TRBD2. Germline-derived CDR1 and CDR2 are PRHDT and FYEKMQ (reference sequence). The V and J ends lost 5 bases and 4 bases, in that order; junction bases with no gene match: 10. This CDR3 contains 17 residues. In nucleotides, the CDR3 is TGTGCCAGCAGCCAAACCGGACTAGCGGGAACCCCAGATACGCAGTATTTT. Amino acid sequence: CASSQTGLAGTPDTQYF. Drawing the rest from reference TRBV13 and TRBJ2-3, the complete variable domain is AAGVIQSPRHLIKEKRETATLKCYPIPRHDTVYWYQQGPGQDPQFLISFYEKMQSDKGSIPDRFSAQQFSDYHSELNMSSLELGDSALYFCASSQTGLAGTPDTQYFGPGTRLTVL.

J is TRBJ2-1 and V is TRBV6-6; D gene ambiguous. V was shortened by 6 bases and J by 6 bases, with 15 bases between the two germline ends. There are 14 residues in the CDR3. Germline assignment: CDR1 MNHNY and CDR2 SVGAGI (reference sequence). CDR3 amino acids: CASRTNPSGNEQFF. CDR3 nucleotides: TGTGCCAGCAGAACCAACCCGAGTGGCAATGAGCAGTTCTTC.

This clonotype turned up a few times. This chain uses TRBV5-1 with TRBJ2-7, with D possibly being TRBD1 or TRBD2 (5 bases each). Trimming removed 4 bases at V and 0 bases at J, with 14 bases between. CDR1 is SGHRS, CDR2 YFSETQ, per germline. The CDR3 runs 15 residues. As DNA, the CDR3 is TGCGCCAGCAGCCCGGACGACGGGGCCTCCTACGAGCAGTACTTC. It is translated as CASSPDDGASYEQYF.